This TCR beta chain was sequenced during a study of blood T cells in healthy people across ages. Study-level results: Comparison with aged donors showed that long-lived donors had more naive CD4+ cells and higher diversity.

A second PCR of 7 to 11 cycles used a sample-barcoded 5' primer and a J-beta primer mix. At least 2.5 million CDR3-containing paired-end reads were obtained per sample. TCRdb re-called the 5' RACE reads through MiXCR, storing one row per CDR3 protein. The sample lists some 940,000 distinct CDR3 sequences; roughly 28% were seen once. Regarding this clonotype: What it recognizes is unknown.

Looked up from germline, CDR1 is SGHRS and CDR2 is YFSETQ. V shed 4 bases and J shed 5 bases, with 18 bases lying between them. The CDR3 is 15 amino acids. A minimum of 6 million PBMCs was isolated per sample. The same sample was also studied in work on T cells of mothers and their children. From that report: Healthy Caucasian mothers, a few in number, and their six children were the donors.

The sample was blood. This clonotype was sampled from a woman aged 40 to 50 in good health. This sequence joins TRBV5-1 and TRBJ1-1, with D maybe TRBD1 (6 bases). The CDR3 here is CASSTEGGGKTEAFF. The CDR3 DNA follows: TGCGCCAGCAGCACCGAGGGGGGGGGAAAAACTGAAGCTTTCTTT.